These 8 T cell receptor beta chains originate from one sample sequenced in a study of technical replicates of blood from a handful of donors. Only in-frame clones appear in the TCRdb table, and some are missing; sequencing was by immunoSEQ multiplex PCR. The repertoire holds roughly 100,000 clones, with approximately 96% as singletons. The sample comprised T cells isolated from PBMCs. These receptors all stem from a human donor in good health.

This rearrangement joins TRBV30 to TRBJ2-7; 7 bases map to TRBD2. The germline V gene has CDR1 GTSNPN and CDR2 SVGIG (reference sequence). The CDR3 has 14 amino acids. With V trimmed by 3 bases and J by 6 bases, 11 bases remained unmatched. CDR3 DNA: TGTGCCTGGAGCCCTAAGGCGTGGGGGGGCGAGCAGTACTTC. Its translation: CAWSPKAWGGEQYF.

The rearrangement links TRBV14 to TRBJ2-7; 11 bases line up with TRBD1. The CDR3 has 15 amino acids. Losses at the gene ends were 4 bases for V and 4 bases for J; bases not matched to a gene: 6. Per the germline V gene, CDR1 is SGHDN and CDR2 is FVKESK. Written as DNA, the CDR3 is TGTGCCAGCAGCCTTGGACAGGGGGCTGGATACGAGCAGTACTTC. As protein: CASSLGQGAGYEQYF.

In DNA, the CDR3 is TGTGCCAGCAGCACCGGGACTAGCGGGGTCACAGATACGCAGTATTTT. It translates to CASSTGTSGVTDTQYF. The rearrangement joins TRBV9 to TRBJ2-3; 13 bases map to TRBD2. The CDR3 contains 16 residues. J gave up 2 bases and V 4 bases, and 4 bases lay outside the gene matches. Per the germline V gene, CDR1 is SGDLS and CDR2 is YYNGEE.

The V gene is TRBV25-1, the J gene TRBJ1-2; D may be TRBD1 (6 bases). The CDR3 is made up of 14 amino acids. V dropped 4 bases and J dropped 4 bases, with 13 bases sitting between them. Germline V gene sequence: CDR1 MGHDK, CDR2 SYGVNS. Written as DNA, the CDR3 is TGTGCCAGCAGTGGTCAGGGGATCGGCTATGGCTACACCTTC. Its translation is CASSGQGIGYGYTF.

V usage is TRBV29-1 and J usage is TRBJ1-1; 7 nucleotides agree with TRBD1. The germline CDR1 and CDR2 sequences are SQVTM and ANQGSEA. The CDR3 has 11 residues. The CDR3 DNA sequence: TGCACCGCGACAGGGCAAACTGAAGCTTTCTTT. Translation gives CTATGQTEAFF.

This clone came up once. CDR3 region: CAWSSGTGIEKLFF. The CDR3 bases are TGTGCCTGGTCCTCCGGGACAGGGATTGAAAAACTGTTTTTT. V is TRBV30 and J is TRBJ1-4; 9 positions agree with TRBD1. Trimming cost V 5 bases and J 7 bases; bases outside gene matches: 8. CDR3 length: 14 residues. Germline CDR1 and CDR2: GTSNPN and SVGIG (reference sequence).

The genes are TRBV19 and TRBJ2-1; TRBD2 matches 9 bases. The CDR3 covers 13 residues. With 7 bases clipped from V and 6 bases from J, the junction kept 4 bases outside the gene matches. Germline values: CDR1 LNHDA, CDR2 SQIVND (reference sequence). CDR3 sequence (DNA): TGTGCCAGTACTAGCGGGACTTTCAATGAGCAGTTCTTC. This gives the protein CASTSGTFNEQFF.

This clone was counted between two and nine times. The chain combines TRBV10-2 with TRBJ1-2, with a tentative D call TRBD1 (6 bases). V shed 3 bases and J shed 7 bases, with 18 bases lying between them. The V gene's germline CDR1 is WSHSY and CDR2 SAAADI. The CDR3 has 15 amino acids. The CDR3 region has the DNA TGCGCCAGCAGTGAATTACAGGGACCACCATTTGGCTACACCTTC. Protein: CASSELQGPPFGYTF.